This T cell receptor beta chain is from a study of shared clonotypes between healthy human individuals. General study points: What naive subsets generally showed was a larger estimated richness than memory subsets showed.

Terminally differentiated effector memory CD45RA+ cells were excluded from the naive CD8 cells, which were CD45RO-negative and positively selected for CCR7. Remarks on this clone: What it recognizes is unknown.

Sequenced by immunoSEQ multiplex PCR; TCRdb stores in-frame clones only, minus some. The data show about 2 million clones, about 94% seen once. Per the germline V gene, CDR1 is SGHVS and CDR2 is FNYEAQ. The CDR3 runs to 11 residues. Between the trimmed V and J ends, which lost 6 bases and 10 bases, there was a span of 10 bases. This clonotype originated in a man younger than 30 in good health. V usage is TRBV7-6 and J usage is TRBJ2-1; a possible D gene is TRBD1 (6 bases). The sequenced sample consisted of naive CD8+ T cells sorted from blood. In DNA form, the CDR3 reads TGTGCCAGCAGTACAGGGTACGAGCAGTTCTTC. Translating it yields CASSTGYEQFF.